Below are 3 T cell receptor beta chains sequenced from a single sample in a study of response to subunit inactivated influenza vaccine. A single record per CDR3 protein comes from TCRdb applying MiXCR to the RT-PCR reads. Of about 780,000 distinct CDR3 sequences detected, approximately 17% appear once; the ten largest clones hold about a tenth. The material sequenced was PBMCs from blood, taken roughly 5 days after vaccination. The receptors originated from a man aged 45-65 years who received an inactivated influenza vaccine.

This clonotype was seen a handful of times. J is TRBJ1-6 and V is TRBV14; tentatively, D is TRBD1 (6 bases). The CDR3 runs to 15 residues. CDR1 is SGHDN, CDR2 FVKESK, per germline. V gave up 2 bases and J gave up 6 bases, with 11 bases separating them. The CDR3 nucleotides are TGTGCCAGCAGCCAATCTGACAGGTCTAATTCACCCCTCCACTTT. This gives the protein CASSQSDRSNSPLHF.

The chain employs TRBV6-2 or TRBV6-3 and TRBJ1-1, with TRBD1 matching 9 bases. Losses at the gene ends were 10 bases for V and 6 bases for J; bases not matched to a gene: 6. Germline values: CDR1 MNHEY, CDR2 SVGEGT. The CDR3 contains 12 residues. Here the CDR3 reads CATRDRDSEAFF. In DNA, the CDR3 is TGTGCCACCCGGGACAGGGACTCTGAAGCTTTCTTT.

The V gene is TRBV7-2, the J gene TRBJ2-5, with D tentatively TRBD1 (6 bases). Germline CDR1 reads SGHTA; CDR2 reads FQGNSA. The CDR3 is 13 amino acids. V was shortened by 5 bases and J by 4 bases, with 11 bases between the two germline ends. This CDR3 reads CASSTRGRETQYF. In nucleotides, the CDR3 is TGTGCCAGCAGCACCAGGGGCAGAGAGACCCAGTACTTC. The whole variable domain, remainder taken from reference TRBV7-2 and TRBJ2-5, is GAGVSQSPSNKVTEKGKDVELRCDPISGHTALYWYRQSLGQGLEFLIYFQGNSAPDKSGLPSDRFSAERTGGSVSTLTIQRTQQEDSAVYLCASSTRGRETQYFGPGTRLLVL.